This is a list of T cell receptor beta chains from one sample in a study of patients and donors after allogeneic stem cell transplantation. One entry per CDR3 protein, called by TCRdb with MiXCR from the RT-PCR reads. The sample includes 800,000 to 1,000,000 distinct CDR3 sequences, approximately 18% seen only once; the top ten take under 6.5%. Sample: blood, either unsorted or a sorted T cell fraction (not recorded which). Source of these receptors: a human donor who was either an allogeneic HSCT recipient or a stem cell or donor lymphocyte infusion donor (not recorded which). It is not recorded whose cells these are; they may come from a transplant donor. CDR3s include the opening cysteine and the closing phenylalanine or tryptophan. Each record gives: clone size, J gene, D gene, V gene, CDR3 protein, CDR3 DNA. D genes are given only for firm matches. Expanded clones are given a class, and other clones once, few, many or no size at all.

>NA|TRBJ1-2|TRBD1|TRBV30
CAWSRQGPLYGYTF
TGTGCCTGGAGTAGACAGGGGCCCCTCTATGGCTACACCTTC
>NA|TRBJ2-7|NA|TRBV12-3/TRBV12-4
CASSLPGGTAYEQYF
TGTGCCAGCAGTTTACCCGGGGGTACCGCCTACGAGCAGTACTTC
>NA|TRBJ2-4|TRBD1|TRBV12-3/TRBV12-4
CASSATGVPAKNIQYF
TGTGCCAGCAGTGCGACAGGGGTCCCAGCCAAAAACATTCAGTACTTC
>many|TRBJ1-2|TRBD1|TRBV29-1
CSALLDRAIYGGYTF
TGCAGCGCTTTGCTGGACAGGGCCATTTACGGTGGCTACACCTTC
>few|TRBJ2-2|NA|TRBV21-1
CASSKLTSGRGTGELFF
TGTGCCAGCAGCAAATTAACTAGCGGGAGAGGAACCGGGGAGCTGTTTTTT
>NA|TRBJ2-1|TRBD2|TRBV9
CASSARRPSGVYNEQFF
TGTGCCAGCAGCGCACGGAGACCTAGCGGCGTTTACAATGAGCAGTTCTTC
>NA|TRBJ2-1|NA|TRBV12-3/TRBV12-4
CASSWKGAGVFF
TGTGCCAGCAGTTGGAAGGGGGCGGGGGTGTTCTTC
>few|TRBJ2-4|NA|TRBV21-1
CASSKGGAEGDIQYF
TGTGCCAGCAGCAAAGGGGGGGCTGAAGGAGACATTCAGTACTTC
>NA|TRBJ2-1|NA|TRBV7-8
CASSLVFDFYNEQFF
TGTGCCAGCAGCTTAGTTTTTGACTTCTACAATGAGCAGTTCTTC
>NA|TRBJ2-1|TRBD2|TRBV7-3
CASSLTFLAGGYNEQFF
TGTGCCAGCAGCTTAACGTTTCTCGCGGGGGGTTACAATGAGCAGTTCTTC
>few|TRBJ2-3|NA|TRBV11-2
CASSGWGGAWDTQYF
TGTGCCAGCAGCGGGTGGGGGGGCGCTTGGGATACGCAGTATTTT
>few|TRBJ1-6|NA|TRBV7-2
CASSLETGPNSPLHF
TGTGCCAGCAGCTTAGAAACGGGGCCCAATTCACCCCTCCACTTT
>many|TRBJ1-1|TRBD1|TRBV29-1
CSVEEAQGRAEAFF
TGCAGCGTTGAAGAGGCACAGGGGAGGGCTGAAGCTTTCTTT
>few|TRBJ2-7|NA|TRBV12-3/TRBV12-4
CASSSKTSSYEQYF
TGTGCCAGCAGTTCGAAGACTAGCTCCTACGAGCAGTACTTC
>NA|TRBJ1-5|NA|TRBV5-6
CASSFSASGNQPQHF
TGTGCCAGCAGCTTCAGCGCTTCGGGCAATCAGCCCCAGCATTTT
>few|TRBJ2-7|TRBD1|TRBV20-1
CSARETGNYEQYF
TGCAGTGCTAGAGAGACAGGGAACTACGAGCAGTACTTC
>few|TRBJ2-5|TRBD1|TRBV13
CASSLRDRGTQETQYF
TGTGCCAGCAGCTTAAGGGACAGGGGAACTCAAGAGACCCAGTACTTC
>few|TRBJ2-7|NA|TRBV12-3/TRBV12-4
CASSLDTGDEQYF
TGTGCCAGCAGTTTAGATACAGGCGACGAGCAGTACTTC
>NA|TRBJ1-2|NA|TRBV18
CASAGLGNYGYTF
TGTGCCAGCGCGGGATTAGGGAACTATGGCTACACCTTC
>NA|TRBJ2-3|TRBD2|TRBV20-1
CSASLLEREITDTQYF
TGCAGTGCTAGTCTTCTAGAGCGGGAGATAACAGATACGCAGTATTTT
>few|TRBJ1-4|NA|TRBV12-3/TRBV12-4
CASTLRGRGNEKLFF
TGTGCCAGCACCCTGAGGGGGAGGGGGAATGAAAAACTGTTTTTT
>few|TRBJ2-3|NA|TRBV4-1
CASSRNLAANTDTQYF
TGCGCCAGCAGCCGGAATTTAGCGGCAAACACAGATACGCAGTATTTT